One and the same sample provided the 27 T cell receptor beta chains below, sequenced in a study of cytomegalovirus exposure and HLA in healthy donors. PCR used 60 Vbeta primers and 13 Jbeta primers. Using immunoSEQ multiplex PCR, the repertoire was profiled, and TCRdb retains in-frame clones only, with some absent. The sample lists 30,000 to 40,000 clones, more than 60% occurring once. The sequenced sample consisted of PBMCs. The receptors come from a man aged 50 to 59 in good health and CMV-seropositive.

The chain carries TRBV30 and TRBJ1-5; D is ambiguous. Per germline, CDR1 GTSNPN and CDR2 SVGIG (reference sequence). This CDR3 contains 14 residues. V shed 0 bases and J shed 5 bases, with 11 bases lying between them. The CDR3 sequence: CAWSVGRSDQPQHF. The CDR3 coding sequence is TGTGCCTGGAGTGTAGGGAGGTCCGATCAGCCCCAGCATTTT.

The chain has TRBV13 and TRBJ2-1, with D possibly TRBD2 on 6 matching bases. The CDR3 has 16 residues. Germline V gene lookup returns CDR1 PRHDT and CDR2 FYEKMQ (reference sequence). V lost 3 bases and J 10 bases, leaving 22 bases between the germline ends. CDR3 in DNA: TGTGCCAGCAGCTTCCGGGGTGGGACTCTTCTGATGGAGCAGTTCTTC. This sequence encodes CASSFRGGTLLMEQFF.

In its sample, this clone was seen once. The rearrangement uses TRBV29-1 and TRBJ2-3; tentative D call: TRBD2 (5 bases). Trimming stripped 4 bases from V and 2 bases from J, with 13 bases between. The germline CDR1 and CDR2 sequences are SQVTM and ANQGSEA. This CDR3 contains 14 residues. The CDR3 region is CSVGSGGLTDTQYF. CDR3 sequence (DNA): TGCAGCGTTGGAAGCGGAGGCCTCACAGATACGCAGTATTTT.

The chain is built from TRBV10-3 and TRBJ1-5; D remains ambiguous. V was pared by 8 bases and J by 7 bases, with 15 bases between. Germline V gene lookup returns CDR1 ENHRY and CDR2 SYGVKD. The CDR3 spans 13 residues. The CDR3, as DNA: TGTGCCATCTCCATCGATCCCCGGCAGCCCCAGCATTTT. Its protein product is CAISIDPRQPQHF.

The chain joins TRBV2 to TRBJ2-7; 8 bases fit TRBD1. The V gene's germline CDR1 is SNHLY and CDR2 FYNNEI. The V gene end was trimmed by 7 bases and the J gene end by 2 bases; junction bases not matched to a gene: 1. The length of the CDR3 is 12 residues. CDR3 nucleotide sequence: TGTGCCAGCATGGGACAGGCCTACGAGCAGTACTTC. Its protein product is CASMGQAYEQYF.

V gene TRBV30 combines with J gene TRBJ2-5, with 13 positions matching TRBD2. V dropped 1 base and J dropped 4; count of bases not matched to a gene: 6. This CDR3 spans 16 amino acids. The germline V gene encodes CDR1 GTSNPN and CDR2 SVGIG (reference sequence). The CDR3 DNA reads as TGTGCCTGGAGTGCCCCACTAGCGGGGGGGCGAGAGACCCAGTACTTC. Translating gives CAWSAPLAGGRETQYF.

The chain employs TRBV28 and TRBJ2-7; 12 bases match TRBD2. V dropped 6 bases and J dropped 6; count of bases not matched to a gene: 6. CDR3 length: 14 amino acids. Germline CDR1 MDHEN, CDR2 SYDVKM. The CDR3 bases are TGTGCCAGCAGCAGACTAGCGGGAGTAGGCGAGCAGTACTTC. It is translated as CASSRLAGVGEQYF. Drawing the rest from reference TRBV28 and TRBJ2-7, the complete variable domain is DVKVTQSSRYLVKRTGEKVFLECVQDMDHENMFWYRQDPGLGLRLIYFSYDVKMKEKGDIPEGYSVSREKKERFSLILESASTNQTSMYLCASSRLAGVGEQYFGPGTRLTVT.

The J gene is TRBJ1-2, the V gene TRBV28, with D perhaps TRBD1 (5 bases). V was clipped by 5 bases and J by 5 bases, with 15 bases between them. CDR3 size: 14 residues. Per the germline V gene, CDR1 is MDHEN and CDR2 is SYDVKM. The CDR3 spells CASSIRALMYGYTF. The DNA for the CDR3 is TGTGCCAGCAGTATCAGGGCCCTGATGTATGGCTACACCTTC.

This clone has just a few counts. The J gene is TRBJ1-5, the V gene TRBV28; 8 nucleotides agree with TRBD1. V lost 4 bases and J lost 1; bases outside the gene matches: 0. Germline lookup yields CDR1 MDHEN and CDR2 SYDVKM. This CDR3 has 14 amino acids. CDR3 nucleotides: TGTGCCAGCAGTTGGACAGGGAGCAATCAGCCCCAGCATTTT. This codes for CASSWTGSNQPQHF.

The J gene is TRBJ1-1, the V gene TRBV6-4, with D maybe TRBD1 (6 bases). Germline CDR1 and CDR2: MRHNA and SNTAGT. The CDR3 consists of 14 residues. V dropped 6 bases and J dropped 3 bases, with 14 bases sitting between them. CDR3 coding DNA: TGTGCCAGCAGACAACAGGGCGCCGACACTGAAGCTTTCTTT. Its translation is CASRQQGADTEAFF.

J is TRBJ1-2 and V is TRBV5-6; D remains unclear. The germline V and J ends were trimmed by 0 bases and 8 bases, with 11 bases remaining between them. This CDR3 spans 13 amino acids. The germline gives CDR1 SGHDT, CDR2 YYEEEE. CDR3 sequence reads: CASSLVGSEGYTF. The CDR3 DNA follows: TGTGCCAGCAGCTTGGTAGGGAGTGAGGGCTACACCTTC.

The V call is TRBV9, the J call TRBJ2-2, with D maybe TRBD1 (5 bases). V lost 4 bases and J 6 bases, leaving 13 bases between the germline ends. This CDR3 contains 14 residues. CDR1 is SGDLS and CDR2 is YYNGEE in the germline V gene. The DNA of the CDR3 is TGTGCCAGCAGCATCGGACAAGCCGCCGGGGAGCTGTTTTTT. Translation gives CASSIGQAAGELFF.

This clone was counted between two and nine times. This sequence joins TRBV5-4 and TRBJ1-2; D gene unclear. V was clipped by 3 bases and J by 12 bases, with 3 bases between them. The length of the CDR3 is 8 residues. The germline V gene encodes CDR1 SGHNT and CDR2 YYREEE (reference sequence). The CDR3 sequence is CASSSDTF. CDR3 in DNA: TGTGCCAGCAGCTCCGACACCTTC.

There are many counts of this clone. V and J are TRBV4-2 and TRBJ1-2; D is unclear. Germline V gene sequence: CDR1 LGHNA, CDR2 YNFKEQ. CDR3 length: 14 amino acids. Trimming removed 0 bases at V and 4 bases at J, with 9 bases between. Here the CDR3 reads CASSQDLGPYGYTF. The CDR3 DNA is TGTGCCAGCAGCCAAGATTTGGGCCCCTATGGCTACACCTTC.

This clone was recorded a few times. The chain couples TRBV4-1 to TRBJ1-4, with unresolved D. Germline CDR1 and CDR2: MGHRA and YSYEKL. This CDR3 has 16 residues. V shed 1 base and J shed 3 bases, with 12 bases lying between them. Here the CDR3 DNA reads TGCGCCAGCAGCCAAGCGCGACTTGCAGCTAATGAAAAACTGTTTTTT. This codes for CASSQARLAANEKLFF.

This clone has a handful of counts. The chain employs TRBV5-6 and TRBJ1-2; 7 bases line up with TRBD1. After removal of 1 base from V and 10 bases from J, the junction contained 1 base not matched to a gene. The CDR3 totals 11 residues. Per germline, CDR1 SGHDT and CDR2 YYEEEE. The CDR3 spells CASSLTGDYTF. The DNA of the CDR3 is TGTGCCAGCAGCTTGACAGGGGACTACACCTTC.

This clone was recorded a few times. CDR3 sequence (DNA): TGTGCCAGCAGTTCGACAGGGGTGCCGCGCACCGGGGAGCTGTTTTTT. Translating gives CASSSTGVPRTGELFF. J is TRBJ2-2 and V is TRBV28; 8 bases are shared with TRBD1. This CDR3 contains 16 residues. CDR1 MDHEN and CDR2 SYDVKM come from the germline V gene. Trimming removed 4 bases from V and 4 bases from J; junction bases left unmatched: 8.

J is TRBJ1-2 and V is TRBV14; 8 bases align to TRBD1. V dropped 4 bases and J dropped 4; count of bases not matched to a gene: 5. The V gene's germline CDR1 is SGHDN and CDR2 FVKESK. There are 14 residues in the CDR3. CDR3 sequence reads: CASSPGGRGYGYTF. CDR3 bases: TGTGCCAGCAGCCCAGGGGGCCGAGGCTATGGCTACACCTTC.

The gene calls are TRBV7-2 and TRBJ1-5; TRBD1 aligns across 9 bases. The CDR3 spans 14 residues. V lost 5 bases to trimming and J lost 7 bases; unmatched junction nucleotides: 6. Germline values: CDR1 SGHTA, CDR2 FQGNSA. The CDR3 spells CASSLTGGGQPQHF. The CDR3 DNA is TGTGCCAGCAGCCTGACAGGGGGTGGGCAGCCCCAGCATTTT.

V is TRBV6-5 and J is TRBJ1-5, with TRBD1 matching over 7 bases. V lost 9 bases to trimming and J lost 7 bases; unmatched junction nucleotides: 12. Looked up from germline, CDR1 is MNHEY and CDR2 is SVGAGI. CDR3 size: 14 residues. CDR3 DNA sequence: TGTGCCAGTTCCCTACTACTAGGGGGCCAGCCCCAGCATTTT. It codes for CASSLLLGGQPQHF.

The chain couples TRBV5-4 to TRBJ1-4, with D maybe TRBD1 (6 bases). CDR3 length equals 14 residues. The germline V gene has CDR1 SGHNT and CDR2 YYREEE (reference sequence). The V gene lost 5 bases and the J gene lost 4 bases, with 12 bases spanning the gap. This CDR3 is CASSLRQDNEKLFF. The CDR3, as DNA: TGTGCCAGCAGTCTCAGACAGGATAATGAAAAACTGTTTTTT.

This clone was picked up one time. The V and J genes are TRBV4-2 and TRBJ1-1; no reliable D call. The V end lost 2 bases, the J end lost 0 bases, and 16 bases lay between the germline ends. This CDR3 region has 17 residues. CDR1 and CDR2 (germline): LGHNA, YNFKEQ. This CDR3 is CASSQFVNPGMNTEAFF. The CDR3 bases are TGTGCCAGCAGCCAATTCGTGAATCCAGGTATGAACACTGAAGCTTTCTTT.

The chain is built from TRBV5-8 and TRBJ2-1; TRBD2 matches at 10 bases. V was pared by 2 bases and J by 4 bases, with 3 bases of the junction left unmatched. From germline, CDR1 is SGHTS and CDR2 YDEGEE. The CDR3 length is 15 residues. This chain's CDR3 is CASSLEAGGYNEQFF. The CDR3 nucleotides are TGTGCCAGCAGCTTAGAAGCGGGAGGGTACAATGAGCAGTTCTTC.

V is TRBV10-3 and J is TRBJ2-7; D remains unclear. The CDR3 consists of 13 residues. Germline V gene sequence: CDR1 ENHRY, CDR2 SYGVKD. The V gene lost 8 bases and the J gene lost 3 bases, with 14 bases spanning the gap. The CDR3 here is CAISNPPVYEQYF. The CDR3 DNA reads TGTGCCATCTCGAATCCCCCGGTCTACGAGCAGTACTTC.

The chain has TRBV29-1 and TRBJ2-7; 11 bases agree with TRBD2. J was trimmed by 1 base and V by 5 bases; bases with no gene match: 4. Germline values: CDR1 SQVTM, CDR2 ANQGSEA. The CDR3 is made up of 14 amino acids. Here the CDR3 DNA reads TGCAGCGTTTGGACTAGCGGGCGGTCCTACGAGCAGTACTTC. Encoded protein: CSVWTSGRSYEQYF.

The chain has TRBV9 and TRBJ1-4; perhaps TRBD1 as D (5 bases). Germline V gene lookup returns CDR1 SGDLS and CDR2 YYNGEE. The CDR3 extends over 14 amino acids. Trimming left V 0 bases short and J 4 bases short, with 7 bases between. CDR3 sequence reads: CASSVGQGNEKLFF. The CDR3 DNA sequence: TGTGCCAGCAGCGTAGGTCAGGGTAATGAAAAACTGTTTTTT. Complete variable domain (other parts from reference TRBV9 and TRBJ1-4): DSGVTQTPKHLITATGQRVTLRCSPRSGDLSVYWYQQSLDQGLQFLIQYYNGEERAKGNILERFSAQQFPDLHSELNLSSLELGDSALYFCASSVGQGNEKLFFGSGTQLSVL.

The V and J genes are TRBV18 and TRBJ1-2; 7 positions match TRBD1. Germline values: CDR1 KGHSH, CDR2 LQKENI. V shed 0 bases and J 7 bases; nucleotides not matched to a gene: 8. The CDR3 runs to 15 residues. CDR3 protein: CASSPPGGGWAGYTF. Written as DNA, the CDR3 is TGTGCCAGCTCACCACCAGGGGGCGGATGGGCTGGCTACACCTTC.